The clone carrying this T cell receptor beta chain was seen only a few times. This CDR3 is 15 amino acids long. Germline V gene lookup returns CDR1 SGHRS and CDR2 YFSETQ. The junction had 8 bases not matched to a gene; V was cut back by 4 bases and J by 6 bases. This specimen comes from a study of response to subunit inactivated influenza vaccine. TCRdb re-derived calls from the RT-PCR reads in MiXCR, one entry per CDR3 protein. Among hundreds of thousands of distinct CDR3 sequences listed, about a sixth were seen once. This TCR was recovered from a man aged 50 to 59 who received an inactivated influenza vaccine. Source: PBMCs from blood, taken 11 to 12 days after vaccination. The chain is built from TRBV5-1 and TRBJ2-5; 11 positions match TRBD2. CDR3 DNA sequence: TGCGCCAGCAGCGACCTTACTAGCGGGAGTAAGACCCAGTACTTC. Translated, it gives CASSDLTSGSKTQYF. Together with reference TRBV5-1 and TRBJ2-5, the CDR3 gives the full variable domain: KAGVTQTPRYLIKTRGQQVTLSCSPISGHRSVSWYQQTPGQGLQFLFEYFSETQRNKGNFPGRFSGRQFSNSRSEMNVSTLELGDSALYLCASSDLTSGSKTQYFGPGTRLLVL.